Listed here are 32 T cell receptor beta chains from one sample, sequenced in a study of CD8+CD57+ T cells in acquired aplastic anemia. According to the study, genomic DNA was the template for TCR beta VDJ and CDR3 profiling. TCRdb re-derived calls from the reads in MiXCR, one entry per CDR3 protein. The sample shows about 210,000 distinct CDR3 sequences, approximately 35% of them seen only once. Sequencing was done on a sample of sorted CD4+, CD8+, or CD8+CD57+ T cells (not recorded which) from PBMCs. These TCRs come from a human donor in good health, serving as a control.

This sequence joins TRBV5-4 and TRBJ1-2; D unclear. Trimming stripped 3 bases from V and 0 bases from J, with 24 bases between. Looked up from germline, CDR1 is SGHNT and CDR2 is YYREEE (reference sequence). The CDR3 totals 19 residues. CDR3 amino acids: CASSSLSRLGGVANYGYTF. As DNA, the CDR3 is TGTGCCAGCAGCTCCCTTAGTCGTCTGGGTGGTGTAGCTAACTATGGCTACACCTTC.

V is TRBV29-1 and J is TRBJ2-1; weak D call: TRBD2 (5 bases). Germline V gene lookup returns CDR1 SQVTM and CDR2 ANQGSEA. V was trimmed by 1 base and J by 9 bases, leaving 16 bases between them. The CDR3 is 14 amino acids. CDR3 bases: TGCAGCGTTGAAGTTTTCGGGTTTGGGAGTGAGCAGTTCTTC. This gives the protein CSVEVFGFGSEQFF.

The chain has TRBV29-1 and TRBJ2-3; no definite D call. The CDR3 contains 11 residues. Germline V CDR1 and CDR2: SQVTM, ANQGSEA. V lost 8 bases and J lost 2, with 8 bases in between. CDR3: CSLENTDTQYF. The DNA of the CDR3 is TGCAGCTTGGAAAACACAGATACGCAGTATTTT.

The CDR3, as DNA: TGTGCCAGCCGGGACAGGGCAAGCTTTATGGATGGCTACACCTTC. Translation: CASRDRASFMDGYTF. The chain carries TRBV10-3 and TRBJ1-2; 9 nucleotides align to TRBD1. The CDR3 extends over 15 amino acids. The V segment lost 10 bases and the J segment 6 bases; nucleotides outside the gene matches: 15. Germline V CDR1 and CDR2: ENHRY, SYGVKD.

In this sample, this clonotype turned up many times. The V gene is TRBV2, the J gene TRBJ2-3; weak D call: TRBD1 (6 bases). This CDR3 has 13 amino acids. V was pared by 6 bases and J by 7 bases, with 14 bases between. Germline V CDR1 and CDR2: SNHLY, FYNNEI. CDR3 DNA: TGTGCCAGCAGGGGATCAGGGGCGAATACGCAGTATTTT. It is translated as CASRGSGANTQYF.

The V call is TRBV29-1, the J call TRBJ1-2, with a weak D call TRBD1 (6 bases). Germline CDR1 SQVTM, CDR2 ANQGSEA. V was clipped by 4 bases and J by 3 bases, with 9 bases between them. The CDR3 covers 12 residues. CDR3 protein: CSVGEGDYGYTF. The CDR3 DNA is TGCAGCGTTGGAGAGGGGGACTATGGCTACACCTTC.

This clonotype was counted many times. The chain carries TRBV20-1 and TRBJ1-1; D is unresolved. V was pared by 1 base and J by 1 base, with 7 bases between. Germline loops: CDR1 DFQATT, CDR2 SNEGSKA (reference sequence). CDR3 length equals 13 residues. CDR3 sequence reads: CSARADPNTEAFF. CDR3 in DNA: TGCAGTGCTAGAGCGGATCCGAACACTGAAGCTTTCTTT.

This clonotype is a singleton in its sample. The V and J genes are TRBV2 and TRBJ2-3, with no clear D. Trimming removed 4 bases at V and 11 bases at J, with 13 bases between. The germline CDR1 and CDR2 sequences are SNHLY and FYNNEI. This CDR3 has 12 amino acids. For the CDR3, the DNA is TGTGCCAGCAGTGTTCTCGACAATGAGCAGTATTTT. The encoded protein is CASSVLDNEQYF.

This clonotype was seen at least ten times. This chain connects TRBV7-8 to TRBJ2-4, with D possibly called TRBD1 or TRBD2 (6 bases each). The CDR3 totals 13 residues. Per the germline V gene, CDR1 is SGHVS and CDR2 is FQNEAQ. V shed 5 bases and J shed 6 bases, with 11 bases lying between them. CDR3 residues: CASSGGLRNIQYF. In DNA, the CDR3 is TGTGCCAGCAGCGGGGGGCTTAGAAACATTCAGTACTTC. Looking up the rest from reference TRBV7-8 and TRBJ2-4 gives the full variable domain: GAGVSQSPRYKVAKRGQDVALRCDPISGHVSLFWYQQALGQGPEFLTYFQNEAQLDKSGLPSDRFFAERPEGSVSTLKIQRTQQEDSAVYLCASSGGLRNIQYFGAGTRLSVL.

Worth noting for this clonotype: This could be a read error, since a much larger clone is one nucleotide away. V is TRBV11-1 and J is TRBJ2-1, with 8 bases matching TRBD2. Germline CDR1 reads SGHAT; CDR2 reads FQDESV (reference sequence). V gave up 4 bases and J gave up 7 bases; unmatched junction bases: 6. The CDR3 contains 14 residues. The CDR3 bases are TGTGCCAGCAGCTACGGGGGACTAGTGAATGAGCAGTTCTTC. As protein: CASSYGGLVNEQFF.

The gene calls are TRBV12-3 or TRBV12-4 and TRBJ1-2; a weak D match, TRBD1 (6 bases). V was pared by 5 bases and J by 4 bases, with 11 bases between. The CDR3 has 13 residues. The CDR3 loop is CASSQDSRYGYTF. In DNA, the CDR3 is TGTGCCAGCAGTCAGGACAGCCGCTATGGCTACACCTTC.

The table lists this clonotype with many counts. The chain links TRBV4-2 to TRBJ1-2; TRBD1 agrees at 11 bases. Germline CDR1 reads LGHNA; CDR2 reads YNFKEQ. V dropped 2 bases and J dropped 6; count of bases not matched to a gene: 8. The CDR3 extends over 16 amino acids. CDR3 sequence: CASSQTGQGVVHGYTF. The DNA for the CDR3 is TGTGCCAGCAGCCAAACGGGACAGGGGGTAGTGCATGGCTACACCTTC.

This clonotype was seen at least ten times. CDR3 nucleotides: TGCAGTGCTAGAGTCCCAGGGAGGGAGGCAGAGACCCAGTACTTC. It codes for CSARVPGREAETQYF. The chain uses TRBV20-1 and TRBJ2-5; 7 bases map to TRBD2. Germline CDR1 reads DFQATT; CDR2 reads SNEGSKA (reference sequence). This CDR3 spans 15 amino acids. Trimming took 1 base from V and 4 from J; bases not matched to a gene: 9.

There are many counts of this clonotype. CDR3 region: CASSRAGVYQETQYF. DNA for the CDR3: TGCGCCAGCAGCCGAGCGGGGGTGTACCAAGAGACCCAGTACTTC. The genes are TRBV5-1 and TRBJ2-5, with 8 bases identical to TRBD2. Trimming took 4 bases from V and 0 from J; bases not matched to a gene: 5. The CDR3 contains 15 residues. CDR1 and CDR2 from the germline V gene are SGHRS and YFSETQ.

To note about this clonotype: A read error is possible here, since a much larger clone lies one base away. The chain combines TRBV5-4 with TRBJ2-7, with TRBD1 matching over 10 bases. This CDR3 has 16 amino acids. Germline V gene lookup returns CDR1 SGHNT and CDR2 YYREEE (reference sequence). CDR3 protein: CASRYLPGQGVDERYF. The CDR3 nucleotides are TGTGCCAGCCGCTACCTACCCGGACAGGGGGTTGACGAGCGGTACTTC.

This chain connects TRBV7-2 to TRBJ2-3; 8 bases agree with TRBD1. V was clipped by 0 bases and J by 4 bases; unmatched bases: 6. The CDR3 sequence is 16 residues long. Germline values: CDR1 SGHTA, CDR2 FQGNSA. CDR3 protein: CASSLASGQVADTQYF. CDR3 nucleotide sequence: TGTGCCAGCAGCTTAGCTTCGGGACAGGTCGCAGATACGCAGTATTTT. Full variable domain (remainder filled in from reference TRBV7-2 and TRBJ2-3): GAGVSQSPSNKVTEKGKDVELRCDPISGHTALYWYRQSLGQGLEFLIYFQGNSAPDKSGLPSDRFSAERTGGSVSTLTIQRTQQEDSAVYLCASSLASGQVADTQYFGPGTRLTVL.

Concerning this clonotype itself: A read error is possible here, since a much larger clone lies one base away. This chain connects TRBV2 to TRBJ2-5, with D perhaps matching TRBD1 (5 bases). In germline, CDR1 is SNHLY, CDR2 FYNNEI. Trimming pared 5 bases from V and 11 bases from J, leaving 24 bases between. The CDR3 is made up of 15 amino acids. The DNA of the CDR3 is TGTGCCAGCAGTTTTGGGGCAGGGCCCTTCGATGAGCAGTACTTC. Translated, it gives CASSFGAGPFDEQYF. Full variable domain (missing parts from reference TRBV2 and TRBJ2-5): EPEVTQTPSHQVTQMGQEVILRCVPISNHLYFYWYRQILGQKVEFLVSFYNNEISEKSEIFDDQFSVERPDGSNFTLKIRSTKLEDSAMYFCASSFGAGPFDEQYFGPGTRLLVL.

This clonotype was counted ten times or more. The V gene is TRBV6-1, the J gene TRBJ1-5, with no clear D. This CDR3 is built from 14 residues. The germline CDR1 and CDR2 sequences are MNHNS and SASEGT. V lost 2 bases to trimming and J lost 0 bases, with 5 bases between them. The CDR3 region has the DNA TGTGCCAGCAGTGAATACCGTAGCAATCAGCCCCAGCATTTT. Residues: CASSEYRSNQPQHF.

The J gene is TRBJ2-5, the V gene TRBV5-1; 8 bases line up with TRBD1. The CDR3 covers 18 residues. V gave up 2 bases and J gave up 5 bases; unmatched junction bases: 17. In germline, CDR1 is SGHRS, CDR2 YFSETQ. The CDR3 region is CASSFTGANRGAVETQYF. CDR3 nucleotide sequence: TGCGCCAGCAGCTTCACTGGTGCGAACAGGGGGGCTGTGGAGACCCAGTACTTC.

This clonotype occurred a few times. The J gene is TRBJ1-2, the V gene TRBV7-8; 7 bases line up with TRBD1. The CDR3 length is 15 residues. V shed 5 bases and J 0 bases; nucleotides not matched to a gene: 6. Per the germline V gene, CDR1 is SGHVS and CDR2 is FQNEAQ. The CDR3 is CASSNDRVPNYGYTF. The CDR3 DNA reads TGTGCCAGCAGCAATGACAGGGTTCCTAACTATGGCTACACCTTC.

There are many counts of this clonotype. The gene calls are TRBV2 and TRBJ2-5, with TRBD2 as a possible D gene (6 bases). The germline V and J ends were trimmed by 6 bases and 0 bases, with 17 bases remaining between them. CDR3 length equals 16 residues. CDR1 is SNHLY, CDR2 FYNNEI, per germline. CDR3 DNA: TGTGCCAGCAGGAAACGGAGCGGAGGGGACCAAGAGACCCAGTACTTC. This encodes CASRKRSGGDQETQYF.

Note on this clonotype: A single base separates this from a much larger clone, so it may be a read error. Because the CDR3 is missing its conserved closing phenylalanine or tryptophan, this is likely a read error. The chain joins TRBV30 to TRBJ1-1, with D uncertain. Germline CDR1 and CDR2: GTSNPN and SVGIG (reference sequence). Trimming removed 5 bases from V and 5 bases from J, with 15 bases in between. The CDR3 totals 13 residues. The CDR3 DNA follows: TGTGCCTGGCTTTTAGAGGGTTGGACTGAAGCTTTCTCT. It translates to CAWLLEGWTEAFS.

The CDR3 protein is CASSSGTYTEAFF. In DNA form, the CDR3 reads TGTGCCAGCAGCTCCGGGACCTACACTGAAGCTTTCTTT. The chain uses TRBV6-6 and TRBJ1-1; D is perhaps TRBD1 (5 bases). In germline, CDR1 is MNHNY, CDR2 SVGAGI (reference sequence). Trimming left V 6 bases short and J 3 bases short, with 11 bases between. CDR3 length: 13 amino acids.

This clonotype was seen at least ten times. The rearrangement uses TRBV20-1 and TRBJ2-1, with D unclear. Per the germline V gene, CDR1 is DFQATT and CDR2 is SNEGSKA (reference sequence). CDR3 length: 12 residues. Trimming removed 2 bases from V and 9 bases from J, with 11 bases in between. This CDR3 reads CSARRVTTEQFF. CDR3 sequence (DNA): TGCAGTGCTAGAAGGGTTACTACTGAGCAGTTCTTC.

This clonotype was counted between two and nine times. This chain uses TRBV2 with TRBJ2-2, with 11 positions matching TRBD2. The CDR3 is 17 residues long. From germline, CDR1 is SNHLY and CDR2 FYNNEI. The J segment lost 7 bases and the V segment lost 7 bases, leaving 14 bases of the junction unmatched. The CDR3 nucleotides are TGTGCCAGCACGGGGGCTACTAGCGGGAGAGGGGTCGGGGAGCTGTTTTTT. Protein sequence: CASTGATSGRGVGELFF.

J is TRBJ1-6 and V is TRBV5-5; D possibly corresponds to TRBD1 (6 bases). Germline V gene data show CDR1 as SGHKS and CDR2 as YYEKEE (reference sequence). The CDR3 is 15 residues long. V lost 4 bases and J lost 8, with 16 bases in between. CDR3 coding DNA: TGTGCCAGCAGCCTTGGCCCAGCAGGGGATTCACCCCTCCACTTT. Translating gives CASSLGPAGDSPLHF.

This sequence joins TRBV15 and TRBJ2-7; 7 positions agree with TRBD1. Trimming took 2 bases from V and 5 from J; bases not matched to a gene: 0. Germline V gene data show CDR1 as LNHNV and CDR2 as YYDKDF (reference sequence). The CDR3 is made up of 12 amino acids. The CDR3 nucleotides read TGTGCCACCAGCAGACAGGGGGACGAGCAGTACTTC. Translated: CATSRQGDEQYF.

V is TRBV24-1 and J is TRBJ1-2, with TRBD1 matching 9 bases. The CDR3 is made up of 14 amino acids. Trimming took 6 bases from V and 11 from J; bases not matched to a gene: 12. Looked up from germline, CDR1 is KGHDR and CDR2 is SFDVKD. The CDR3 protein is CATSLGPGQGLYTF. DNA of the CDR3: TGTGCCACCAGTTTGGGACCGGGACAGGGACTTTACACCTTC.

This clonotype was counted ten times or more. The J gene is TRBJ2-3, the V gene TRBV20-1, with 12 bases matching TRBD2. This CDR3 has 15 residues. CDR1 and CDR2 from the germline V gene are DFQATT and SNEGSKA (reference sequence). V gave up 2 bases and J gave up 10 bases; unmatched junction bases: 10. As DNA, the CDR3 is TGCAGTGCTAGATCAAGACTAGCGGGGGAGGGGGCGCAGTATTTT. Its protein is CSARSRLAGEGAQYF.

The table lists this clonotype with a few counts. The rearrangement links TRBV29-1 to TRBJ2-5; possibly TRBD1 or TRBD2 for D (6 bases each). CDR1 SQVTM and CDR2 ANQGSEA come from the germline V gene. V was trimmed by 7 bases and J by 2 bases, leaving 11 bases between them. This CDR3 region has 12 residues. For the CDR3, the DNA is TGCAGCGGGGGGGCCGTTCAAGAGACCCAGTACTTC. Its translation: CSGGAVQETQYF.

This clonotype came up many times. The J gene is TRBJ1-5, the V gene TRBV7-2, with 9 bases identical to TRBD1. There are 15 residues in the CDR3. J lost 5 bases, V lost 4 bases, and 6 bases had no gene match. Germline CDR1 and CDR2: SGHTA and FQGNSA. In DNA, the CDR3 is TGTGCCAGCAGCTGGAAGGGACAGGGAGATCAGCCCCAGCATTTT. Translated: CASSWKGQGDQPQHF.

The sample holds many counts of this clonotype. The chain combines TRBV24-1 with TRBJ2-3; perhaps TRBD1 as D (6 bases). V was trimmed by 7 bases and J by 6 bases, leaving 13 bases between them. CDR1 is KGHDR, CDR2 SFDVKD, per germline. This CDR3 comprises 13 residues. CDR3 amino acids: CATRATDRDTQYF. In DNA, the CDR3 is TGTGCCACCAGGGCGACAGACAGGGATACGCAGTATTTT.